The 10 T cell receptor beta chains listed next were all sequenced from one sample in a study of blood T cell repertoires in COVID-19. The protocol was immunoSEQ multiplex PCR, while the TCRdb copy is restricted to in-frame clones and leaves out a portion. Seen here are 250,000 to 350,000 clones, 70% to 90% observed once, and the top ten hold 6.3%. The sequenced material came from peripheral blood. The source is a woman in her forties or fifties with COVID-19, enrolled during active disease.

V usage is TRBV12-3 or TRBV12-4 and J usage is TRBJ1-2; D is unresolved. The CDR3 loop spans 12 amino acids. Deletions cut 6 bases from V and 4 bases from J, with 9 bases between. CDR3 nucleotides: TGTGCCAGCAGCCGGACTTTCTATGGCTACACCTTC. It specifies CASSRTFYGYTF.

The V gene is TRBV6-2 or TRBV6-3, the J gene TRBJ2-1; D might be TRBD2 (6 bases). This CDR3 contains 16 residues. From germline, CDR1 is MNHEY and CDR2 SVGEGT. The germline V and J ends were trimmed by 6 bases and 1 base, with 16 bases remaining between them. The CDR3 here is CASSPFPGESYNEQFF. In DNA form, the CDR3 reads TGTGCCAGCAGCCCATTCCCGGGAGAATCCTACAATGAGCAGTTCTTC.

The chain carries TRBV9 and TRBJ2-3; D is uncertain. Trimming removed 4 bases from V and 0 bases from J, with 18 bases in between. CDR3 size: 17 residues. CDR1 SGDLS and CDR2 YYNGEE come from the germline V gene. CDR3 nucleotides: TGTGCCAGCAGCCCCATCGGTGAGCGTTATAGCACAGATACGCAGTATTTT. The encoded protein is CASSPIGERYSTDTQYF.

V and J are TRBV7-2 and TRBJ2-3; 13 nucleotides match TRBD2. The CDR3 spans 16 residues. Losses at the gene ends were 1 base for V and 7 bases for J; bases not matched to a gene: 5. The germline CDR1 and CDR2 sequences are SGHTA and FQGNSA. The CDR3 sequence: CASSLVTSGRTNTQYF. CDR3 sequence (DNA): TGTGCCAGCAGCTTAGTGACTAGCGGGAGGACCAATACGCAGTATTTT.

The chain recombines TRBV18 with TRBJ2-1; D is perhaps TRBD1 (5 bases). The CDR3 loop spans 15 amino acids. Trimming took 3 bases from V and 1 from J, leaving 10 bases between them. Per germline, CDR1 KGHSH and CDR2 LQKENI. This CDR3 is CASSPTVLSYNEQFF. CDR3 DNA: TGTGCCAGCTCACCGACAGTCTTGTCCTACAATGAGCAGTTCTTC.

CDR3 sequence: CAWSTLVGNTIYF. The CDR3 region has the DNA TGTGCCTGGTCGACGCTAGTTGGAAACACCATATATTTT. V and J are TRBV30 and TRBJ1-3; no firm D call. The CDR3 totals 13 residues. Germline V gene data show CDR1 as GTSNPN and CDR2 as SVGIG (reference sequence). The V and J ends lost 5 bases and 3 bases respectively, with 11 bases between them.

The chain combines TRBV11-2 with TRBJ2-2; TRBD2 aligns across 10 bases. Germline CDR1 SGHAT, CDR2 FQNNGV. V lost 0 bases to trimming and J lost 9 bases; unmatched junction nucleotides: 4. The CDR3 runs to 15 residues. Written as DNA, the CDR3 is TGTGCCAGCAGCTTAGAGCCTAGCGGGAGACGGGAGCTGTTTTTT. This sequence encodes CASSLEPSGRRELFF.

The CDR3 protein is CASSLIAGGLDTDTQYF. DNA for the CDR3: TGTGCCAGCAGTTTAATTGCGGGGGGCCTTGACACAGATACGCAGTATTTT. V is TRBV27 and J is TRBJ2-3; 8 bases are shared with TRBD2. Losses at the gene ends were 2 bases for V and 2 bases for J; bases not matched to a gene: 9. The germline V gene encodes CDR1 MNHEY and CDR2 SMNVEV (reference sequence). The CDR3 is made up of 17 amino acids.

The chain joins TRBV11-3 to TRBJ1-2; no reliable D call. The CDR3 runs 13 residues. Germline V gives CDR1 SGHNT, CDR2 YENEEA. Trimming shortened V by 0 bases and J by 7 bases, and 9 bases separated the two germline ends. The CDR3: CASSLDTGFGYTF. CDR3 sequence (DNA): TGTGCCAGCAGCTTAGATACGGGGTTTGGCTACACCTTC.

The gene calls are TRBV24-1 and TRBJ1-2; D is perhaps TRBD1 (6 bases). This CDR3 is 13 amino acids long. Trimming pared 4 bases from V and 4 bases from J, leaving 9 bases between. Germline V gene sequence: CDR1 KGHDR, CDR2 SFDVKD. CDR3 region: CATSEGASYGYTF. The DNA for the CDR3 is TGTGCCACCAGTGAGGGGGCGAGCTATGGCTACACCTTC.